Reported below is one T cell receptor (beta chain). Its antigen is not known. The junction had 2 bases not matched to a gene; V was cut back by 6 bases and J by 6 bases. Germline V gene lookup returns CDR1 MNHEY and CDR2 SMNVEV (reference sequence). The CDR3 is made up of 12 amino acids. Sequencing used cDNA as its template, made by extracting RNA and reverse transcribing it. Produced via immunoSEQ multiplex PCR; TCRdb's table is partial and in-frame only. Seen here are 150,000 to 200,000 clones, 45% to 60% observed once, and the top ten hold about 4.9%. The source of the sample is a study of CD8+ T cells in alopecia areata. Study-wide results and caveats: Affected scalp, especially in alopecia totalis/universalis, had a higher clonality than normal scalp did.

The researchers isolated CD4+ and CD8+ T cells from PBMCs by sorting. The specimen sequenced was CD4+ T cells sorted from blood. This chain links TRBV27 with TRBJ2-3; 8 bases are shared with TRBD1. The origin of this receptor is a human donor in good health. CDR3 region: CASSWTGDTQYF. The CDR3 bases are TGTGCCAGCAGCTGGACAGGGGATACGCAGTATTTT.